This T cell receptor (beta chain) was recorded in a study of blood T cell repertoires in COVID-19. Here immunoSEQ multiplex PCR was the method, and the copy in TCRdb shows in-frame clones only, minus some. Among about 38,000 clones listed, more than 75% were seen once. The receptor was derived from a man between 50 and 59 years old with active or convalescent COVID-19. Sequenced: peripheral blood.

In DNA form, the CDR3 reads TGCGCCAGCAGTCAACCCTGGGGGCACCTCTCTGGAAACACCATATATTTT. Translating gives CASSQPWGHLSGNTIYF. The genes are TRBV23-1 and TRBJ1-3; TRBD1 might be the D (6 bases). TRBV23-1 is classed as an ORF, of uncertain function. Trimming left V 2 bases short and J 0 bases short, with 14 bases between. The CDR3 spans 17 residues.